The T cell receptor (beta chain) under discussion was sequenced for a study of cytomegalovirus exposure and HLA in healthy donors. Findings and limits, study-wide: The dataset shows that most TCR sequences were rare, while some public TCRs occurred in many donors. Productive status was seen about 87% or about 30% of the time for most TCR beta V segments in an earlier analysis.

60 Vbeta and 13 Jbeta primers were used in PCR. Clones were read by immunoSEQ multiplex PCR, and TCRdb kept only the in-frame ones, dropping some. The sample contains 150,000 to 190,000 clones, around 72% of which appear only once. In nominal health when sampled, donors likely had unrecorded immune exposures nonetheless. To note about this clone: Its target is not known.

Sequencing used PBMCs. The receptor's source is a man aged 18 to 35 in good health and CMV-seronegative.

DNA for the CDR3: TGTGCCAGCAGCGTCGGACTAGTCGGCGGTGAGCAGTTCTTC. Its protein product is CASSVGLVGGEQFF. This chain connects TRBV7-2 to TRBJ2-1; 7 bases are shared with TRBD2. This CDR3 is 14 amino acids long. The J segment lost 9 bases and the V segment lost 5 bases, leaving 10 bases of the junction unmatched. CDR1 is SGHTA and CDR2 is FQGNSA in the germline V gene.